The present T cell receptor (beta chain) was sequenced within a study of T cell repertoires in cytomegalovirus infection (dated by TCRdb to about 2019). About the full investigation: Peptide stimulations targeted recently identified HLA-C-restricted CMV epitopes, whose presentation resists viral immunomodulation, together with well-studied HLA-B-restricted epitopes. Donor HLA type was relevant to the analysis, because carriage of CMV infection together with the matching HLA type was indicated by public TCR beta signatures. Study-wide findings and limitations: In both this cohort and an independent cohort of 352 donors, the cumulative frequency of public TCR beta family members distinguished carriers of CMV infection plus the relevant HLA type. The ex vivo response was dominated by HLA-C-restricted CMV-specific TCR beta clonotypes, which also provided the single most frequent clonotype in two of eight donors.

Turning to this clonotype: Its recognized antigen is unknown. Per-base qualities were not stored, and no clone one base away is much larger.

The sample's treatment or condition label, in plain terms: in vitro stimulation with specific CMV peptide epitopes to enrich CMV-specific T cells. The sequencing machine was an Illumina HiSeq 1500. TCRdb trimmed the raw reads at Q25, called clones with MiXCR and kept productive beta chains. Entries that share a CDR3 protein sequence are merged under the most common genes and DNA. The sample data list about 160,000 distinct CDR3 sequences, and 20% to 25% of these were observed just once. Roughly 25% of the sample goes to the ten largest clones. CDR1 and CDR2 (MNHNY, SVGAGI) derive from the germline V gene (reference sequence). Germline trimming amounts to 5 bases on V and 2 bases on J, with 6 as the count of junction bases outside the gene matches. The CDR3 holds 16 amino acids from the cysteine to the phenylalanine. Here the CDR3 DNA is all that survives: 48 bases in frame from base 1.

The rearranged chain carries TRBV6-6 and TRBJ2-5, with TRBD2 identical over 12 junction bases. The material was CD8+ T cells from cultured PBMCs, obtained from culture after CMV antigen stimulation. The origin of this receptor is a human donor in good health (CMV status not recorded). Some clones in this sample may be carry-over from other donors' samples. The DNA is as follows: TGTGCCAGCAGTGTACTAGCGGGGGGCCCGCAAGAGACCCAGTACTTC. It translates as CASSVLAGGPQETQYF.